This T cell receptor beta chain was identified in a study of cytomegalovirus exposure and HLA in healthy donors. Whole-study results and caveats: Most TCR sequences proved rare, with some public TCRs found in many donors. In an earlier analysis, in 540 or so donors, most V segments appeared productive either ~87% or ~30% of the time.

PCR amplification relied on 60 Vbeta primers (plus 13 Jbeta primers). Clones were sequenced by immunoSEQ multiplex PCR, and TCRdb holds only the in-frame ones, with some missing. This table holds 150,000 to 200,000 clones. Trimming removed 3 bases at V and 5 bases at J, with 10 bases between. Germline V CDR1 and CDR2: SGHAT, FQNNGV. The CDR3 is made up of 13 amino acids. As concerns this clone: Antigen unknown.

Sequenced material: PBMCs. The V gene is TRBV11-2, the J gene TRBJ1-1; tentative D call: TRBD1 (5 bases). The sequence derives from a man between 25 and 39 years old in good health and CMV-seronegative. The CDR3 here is CASSFQGGTEAFF. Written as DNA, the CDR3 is TGTGCCAGCAGCTTCCAGGGAGGGACTGAAGCTTTCTTT.